These 11 T cell receptor beta chains originate from one sample sequenced in a study of T cell responses to AZD1222 COVID-19 vaccine. Profiled with immunoSEQ multiplex PCR; TCRdb holds only in-frame clones, not every one. Of about 150,000 clones in the sample, about 90% were seen once. Sequencing was performed on peripheral blood, taken 28 days after the second AZD1222 dose. These receptors all stem from an adult who received the AZD1222 COVID-19 vaccine.

The gene calls are TRBV5-8 and TRBJ1-1; the D is unclear. V was trimmed by 5 bases and J by 1 base, leaving 9 bases between them. CDR1 is SGHTS and CDR2 is YDEGEE in the germline V gene. The CDR3 sequence is 13 residues long. The CDR3 nucleotides are TGTGCCAGCAGTTTTGACCCGAACACTGAAGCTTTCTTT. This gives the protein CASSFDPNTEAFF.

This chain links TRBV24-1 with TRBJ1-1; possibly TRBD1 for D (5 bases). The germline V gene encodes CDR1 KGHDR and CDR2 SFDVKD. This CDR3 is built from 15 residues. V was clipped by 4 bases and J by 2 bases, with 13 bases between them. CDR3: CATSEITGDNTEAFF. The CDR3 coding sequence is TGTGCCACCAGTGAGATAACAGGAGACAACACTGAAGCTTTCTTT.

This rearrangement joins TRBV18 to TRBJ2-2; 12 nucleotides align to TRBD1. V lost 6 bases and J lost 8; bases outside the gene matches: 7. Germline loops: CDR1 KGHSH, CDR2 LQKENI. The CDR3 contains 15 residues. The CDR3 region is CASSPGTGGLGELFF. CDR3 bases: TGTGCCAGCTCCCCCGGGACAGGGGGCCTGGGGGAGCTGTTTTTT.

V and J are TRBV7-2 and TRBJ1-3, with 8 bases matching TRBD1. The junction had 8 bases not matched to a gene; V was cut back by 6 bases and J by 4 bases. The CDR3 spans 15 residues. Germline loops: CDR1 SGHTA, CDR2 FQGNSA. CDR3 loop: CASSTDRGRGNTIYF. In DNA, the CDR3 is TGTGCCAGCAGTACCGACAGGGGTCGGGGAAACACCATATATTTT.

V gene TRBV27 combines with J gene TRBJ2-2; D not certain. Trimming cost V 2 bases and J 4 bases, with 11 bases left between them. CDR3 length: 15 residues. Germline CDR1 reads MNHEY; CDR2 reads SMNVEV (reference sequence). The DNA for the CDR3 is TGTGCCAGCAGTTTAGAGCTAGTCCCCACCGGGGAGCTGTTTTTT. Translating it yields CASSLELVPTGELFF.

The genes are TRBV9 and TRBJ2-1, with D perhaps TRBD1 (7 bases). Trimming removed 4 bases at V and 4 bases at J, with 15 bases between. CDR1 and CDR2 from the germline V gene are SGDLS and YYNGEE. The CDR3 runs to 15 residues. CDR3 loop: CASSYDGGQYNEQFF. CDR3 in DNA: TGTGCCAGCAGCTACGACGGGGGACAGTACAATGAGCAGTTCTTC. Full variable domain (remainder filled in from reference TRBV9 and TRBJ2-1): DSGVTQTPKHLITATGQRVTLRCSPRSGDLSVYWYQQSLDQGLQFLIQYYNGEERAKGNILERFSAQQFPDLHSELNLSSLELGDSALYFCASSYDGGQYNEQFFGPGTRLTVL.

The genes are TRBV3-1 (or the pseudogene TRBV3-2) and TRBJ1-5; tentatively, D is TRBD1 (5 bases). Germline CDR1 reads LGHDT; CDR2 reads YNNKEL (reference sequence). The CDR3 has 18 amino acids. V was trimmed by 5 bases and J by 0 bases, leaving 20 bases between them. The CDR3: CASSSSVGAHYSNQPQHF. In DNA, the CDR3 is TGTGCCAGCAGCTCTTCCGTAGGGGCGCATTATAGCAATCAGCCCCAGCATTTT.

The chain employs TRBV6-4 and TRBJ2-2; possibly TRBD1 for D (5 bases). Deletions cut 8 bases from V and 1 base from J, with 14 bases between. Germline V CDR1 and CDR2: MRHNA, SNTAGT. The CDR3 totals 15 residues. The CDR3 coding sequence is TGTGCCAGCCCCTGTGCAGGGCTGAACACCGGGGAGCTGTTTTTT. This codes for CASPCAGLNTGELFF.

The genes are TRBV14 and TRBJ2-7, with 10 bases matching TRBD1. Germline lookup yields CDR1 SGHDN and CDR2 FVKESK. V shed 1 base, J shed 0 bases, and the junction held 0 bases outside the gene matches. The CDR3 is 15 amino acids. The CDR3 is CASSQGDRGSYEQYF. CDR3 DNA sequence: TGTGCCAGCAGCCAAGGGGACAGGGGCTCCTACGAGCAGTACTTC.

The rearrangement links TRBV3-1 (or the pseudogene TRBV3-2) to TRBJ2-2, with 7 positions matching TRBD2. Trimming at V came to 4 bases and at J to 3 bases, leaving 11 bases not matched to a gene. CDR3 length: 17 amino acids. Germline V gene data show CDR1 as LGHDT and CDR2 as YNNKEL (reference sequence). CDR3 DNA: TGTGCCAGCAGCCTTGAGGGCGGGGGTGGTTACACCGGGGAGCTGTTTTTT. It yields the protein CASSLEGGGGYTGELFF.

The chain links TRBV2 to TRBJ1-2; 7 nucleotides agree with TRBD1. The CDR3 is 16 residues long. Germline V gene sequence: CDR1 SNHLY, CDR2 FYNNEI. Trimming took 7 bases from V and 8 from J; bases not matched to a gene: 19. The CDR3 is CASKGDRFYSAEGYTF. In DNA, the CDR3 is TGTGCCAGCAAGGGGGACAGATTTTACTCTGCGGAGGGCTACACCTTC.